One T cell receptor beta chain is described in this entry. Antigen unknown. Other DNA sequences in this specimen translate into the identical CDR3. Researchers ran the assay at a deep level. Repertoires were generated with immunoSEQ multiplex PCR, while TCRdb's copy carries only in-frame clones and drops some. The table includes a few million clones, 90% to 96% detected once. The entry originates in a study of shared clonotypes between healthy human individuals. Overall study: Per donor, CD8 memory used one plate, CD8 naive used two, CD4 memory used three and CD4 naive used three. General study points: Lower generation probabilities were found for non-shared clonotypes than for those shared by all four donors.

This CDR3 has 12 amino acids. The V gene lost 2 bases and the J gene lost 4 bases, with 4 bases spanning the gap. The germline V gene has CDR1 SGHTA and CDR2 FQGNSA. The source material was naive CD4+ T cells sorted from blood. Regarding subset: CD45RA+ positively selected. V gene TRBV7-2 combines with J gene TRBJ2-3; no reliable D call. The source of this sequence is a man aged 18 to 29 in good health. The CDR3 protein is CASSLRADTQYF. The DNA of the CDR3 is TGTGCCAGCAGCTTACGGGCAGATACGCAGTATTTT.